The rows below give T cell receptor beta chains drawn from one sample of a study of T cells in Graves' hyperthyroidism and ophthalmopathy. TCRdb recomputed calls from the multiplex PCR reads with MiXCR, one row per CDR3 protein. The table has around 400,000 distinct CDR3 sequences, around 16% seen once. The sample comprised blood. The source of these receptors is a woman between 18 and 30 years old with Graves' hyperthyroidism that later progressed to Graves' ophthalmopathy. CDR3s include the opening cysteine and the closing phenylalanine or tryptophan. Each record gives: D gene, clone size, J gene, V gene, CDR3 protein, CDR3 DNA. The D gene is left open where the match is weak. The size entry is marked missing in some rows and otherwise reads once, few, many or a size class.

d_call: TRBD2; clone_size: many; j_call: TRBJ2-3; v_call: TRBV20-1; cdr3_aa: CSASEDPPSGWGTDTQYF; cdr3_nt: TGCAGTGCTAGTGAGGACCCCCCTAGCGGGTGGGGCACAGATACGCAGTATTTT
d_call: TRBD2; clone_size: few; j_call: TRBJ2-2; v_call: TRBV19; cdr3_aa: CASSNGGVGAGELFF; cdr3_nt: TGTGCCAGTAGCAATGGGGGGGTTGGTGCCGGGGAGCTGTTTTTT
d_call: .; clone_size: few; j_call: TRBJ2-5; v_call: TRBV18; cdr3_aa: CASSPIPSRGNQETQYF; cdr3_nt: TGTGCCAGCTCACCTATCCCTAGCAGGGGAAACCAAGAGACCCAGTACTTC
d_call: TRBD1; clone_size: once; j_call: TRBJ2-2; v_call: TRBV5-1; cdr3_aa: CASSLAQGASGGELFF; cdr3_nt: TGCGCCAGCAGCTTGGCCCAGGGGGCCAGTGGCGGGGAGCTGTTTTTT
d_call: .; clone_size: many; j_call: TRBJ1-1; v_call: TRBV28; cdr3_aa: CASTFPLGGRTEAFF; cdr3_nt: TGTGCCAGCACTTTTCCTTTGGGTGGGCGAACTGAAGCTTTCTTT
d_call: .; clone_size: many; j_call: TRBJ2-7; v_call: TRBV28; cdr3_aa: CASSPLQGSYEQYF; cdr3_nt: TGTGCCAGCAGTCCCTTACAGGGCTCCTACGAGCAGTACTTC
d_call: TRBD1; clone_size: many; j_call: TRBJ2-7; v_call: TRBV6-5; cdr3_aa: CASSYSKGGSSYEQYF; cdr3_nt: TGTGCCAGCAGTTACTCGAAAGGGGGCAGCTCCTACGAGCAGTACTTC
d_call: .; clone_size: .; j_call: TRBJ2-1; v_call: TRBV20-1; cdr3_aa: CSSGNEQFF; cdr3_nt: TGCAGTTCGGGGAATGAGCAGTTCTTC
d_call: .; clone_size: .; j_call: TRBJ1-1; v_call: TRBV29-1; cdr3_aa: CSVPGGTEAFF; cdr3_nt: TGCAGCGTCCCGGGGGGCACTGAAGCTTTCTTT
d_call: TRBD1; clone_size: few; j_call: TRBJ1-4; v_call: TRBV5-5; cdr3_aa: CASSFSLGTAEKLFF; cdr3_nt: TGTGCCAGCAGCTTCTCCCTCGGGACAGCTGAAAAACTGTTTTTT
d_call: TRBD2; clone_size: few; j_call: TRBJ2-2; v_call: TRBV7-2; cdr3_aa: CASSPLGLAGEGNTGELFF; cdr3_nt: TGTGCCAGCAGCCCCCTGGGACTAGCGGGAGAAGGGAACACCGGGGAGCTGTTTTTT
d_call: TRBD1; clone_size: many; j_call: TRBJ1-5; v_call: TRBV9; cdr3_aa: CASSVGDSWGQPQHF; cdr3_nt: TGTGCCAGCAGCGTGGGGGACAGCTGGGGTCAGCCCCAGCATTTT
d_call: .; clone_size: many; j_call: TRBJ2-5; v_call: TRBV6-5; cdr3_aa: CASSYSGHSQETQYF; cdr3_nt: TGTGCCAGCAGTTACTCTGGACATTCCCAAGAGACCCAGTACTTC
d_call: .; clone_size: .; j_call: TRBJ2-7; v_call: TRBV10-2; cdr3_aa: CASLTGRQAEQYF; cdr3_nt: TGCGCCAGTTTGACAGGACGCCAGGCCGAGCAGTACTTC
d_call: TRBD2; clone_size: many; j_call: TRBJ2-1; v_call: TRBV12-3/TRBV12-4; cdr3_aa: CASSTGTSMANEQFF; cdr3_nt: TGTGCCAGCAGCACCGGGACTAGCATGGCCAATGAGCAGTTCTTC
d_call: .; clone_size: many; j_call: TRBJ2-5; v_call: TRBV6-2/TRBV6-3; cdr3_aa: CASSCLGAERVEETQYF; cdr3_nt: TGTGCCAGCAGTTGCTTAGGGGCTGAAAGAGTGGAGGAGACCCAGTACTTC
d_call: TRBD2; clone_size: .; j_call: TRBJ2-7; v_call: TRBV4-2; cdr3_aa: CASSQDGLADYEQYF; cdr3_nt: TGTGCCAGCAGCCAAGATGGGCTAGCGGATTACGAGCAGTACTTC
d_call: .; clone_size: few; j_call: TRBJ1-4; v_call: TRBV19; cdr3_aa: CATSPTGNEKLFF; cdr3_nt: TGTGCCACCAGCCCTACAGGGAATGAAAAACTGTTTTTT